These 14 T cell receptor beta chains were sequenced from one sample in a study of post-analysis software for immune sequencing data. Every TCR beta cDNA library bore unique molecular identifiers. MiXCR, applied by TCRdb to the PCR reads, yields one record per CDR3 protein. The data hold approximately 730,000 distinct CDR3 sequences, with 25% to 30% observed a single time. Study-level findings and limits: About five TRBV segments were more frequent in patients than controls; TRBV5-6, TRBV5-1 and TRBV20-1 belonged to this group.

No antigens are known for them. The material sequenced was blood. The receptors stem from a girl aged 10-17 years with multiple sclerosis.

Comment on this clonotype: At one of its ends the junction is not consistent with the germline gene, which may arise from a read error. The rearrangement joins TRBV7-2 to TRBJ2-3; 13 bases line up with TRBD2. The CDR3 contains 19 residues. Germline values: CDR1 SGHTA, CDR2 FQGNSA. Here the CDR3 reads CASSLELAGGPGWADTQYF. Here the CDR3 DNA reads TGTGCCAGTAGCTTAGAACTAGCGGGAGGGCCGGGTTGGGCAGATACGCAGTATTTT.

This clonotype was seen only a few times. The chain joins TRBV5-6 to TRBJ2-5; D is uncertain. Trimming took off 2 bases at V and 2 bases at J, with 4 bases between the two ends. The CDR3 is 12 amino acids. Germline-derived CDR1 and CDR2 are SGHDT and YYEEEE. The CDR3: CASSFAQETQYF. Here the CDR3 DNA reads TGTGCCAGCAGCTTTGCACAAGAGACCCAGTACTTC.

This clonotype was found many times. V and J are TRBV29-1 and TRBJ2-3, with D uncertain. The germline V and J ends were trimmed by 0 bases and 2 bases, with 9 bases remaining between them. Germline assignment: CDR1 SQVTM and CDR2 ANQGSEA. This CDR3 has 14 amino acids. The CDR3 spells CSVEDERVTDTQYF. CDR3 DNA: TGCAGCGTTGAAGACGAACGGGTCACAGATACGCAGTATTTT.

The chain recombines TRBV15 with TRBJ2-7, with a possible D match to TRBD1 (6 bases). The germline gives CDR1 LNHNV, CDR2 YYDKDF (reference sequence). This CDR3 has 15 residues. V was pared by 4 bases and J by 3 bases, with 16 bases between. The CDR3 nucleotides read TGTGCCACCAGCAAGGGGGACCGGACAGACTACGAGCAGTACTTC. This translates into CATSKGDRTDYEQYF.

The V and J genes are TRBV15 and TRBJ1-2; D is uncertain. The CDR3 extends over 15 amino acids. Deletions cut 1 base from V and 8 bases from J, with 17 bases between. Germline-derived CDR1 and CDR2 are LNHNV and YYDKDF (reference sequence). The CDR3 reads CATSRGLLSVRGYTF. In DNA, the CDR3 is TGTGCCACCAGCAGAGGCTTGCTGAGCGTGAGGGGCTACACCTTC.

The V gene is TRBV28, the J gene TRBJ1-2; possibly TRBD1 for D (5 bases). Germline values: CDR1 MDHEN, CDR2 SYDVKM. V was clipped by 4 bases and J by 7 bases, with 10 bases between them. The length of the CDR3 is 12 residues. In DNA form, the CDR3 reads TGTGCCAGCAGTTGGAGGGGAGGTGGCTACACCTTC. This gives the protein CASSWRGGGYTF.

This chain links TRBV28 with TRBJ1-4, with unresolved D. Between the trimmed V and J ends, which lost 10 bases and 0 bases, there was a span of 6 bases. In germline, CDR1 is MDHEN, CDR2 SYDVKM. This CDR3 region has 12 residues. DNA for the CDR3: TGTGCCACCTCCTCAACTAATGAAAAACTGTTTTTT. Translation: CATSSTNEKLFF.

The sample holds many counts of this clonotype. CDR3 residues: CASSLGTDFYEQYF. CDR3 sequence (DNA): TGTGCCAGCAGCCTAGGGACAGATTTCTACGAGCAGTACTTC. V usage is TRBV7-2 and J usage is TRBJ2-7; TRBD1 agrees at 7 bases. This CDR3 region has 14 residues. Trimming cost V 5 bases and J 3 bases; bases outside gene matches: 7. Germline loops: CDR1 SGHTA, CDR2 FQGNSA. The full variable domain, in which reference TRBV7-2 and TRBJ2-7 provide the parts outside the CDR3, is GAGVSQSPSNKVTEKGKDVELRCDPISGHTALYWYRQSLGQGLEFLIYFQGNSAPDKSGLPSDRFSAERTGGSVSTLTIQRTQQEDSAVYLCASSLGTDFYEQYFGPGTRLTVT.

This clonotype was seen a handful of times. This chain connects TRBV20-1 to TRBJ2-3; 9 bases line up with TRBD2. The CDR3 runs to 14 residues. Germline loops: CDR1 DFQATT, CDR2 SNEGSKA (reference sequence). With 3 bases clipped from V and 4 bases from J, the junction kept 5 bases outside the gene matches. The CDR3: CSARASGAPDTQYF. As DNA, the CDR3 is TGCAGTGCTAGGGCTAGCGGGGCCCCAGATACGCAGTATTTT.

This chain uses TRBV5-1 with TRBJ2-4; TRBD1 aligns across 11 bases. This CDR3 is 15 amino acids long. CDR1 and CDR2 (germline): SGHRS, YFSETQ. V lost 2 bases, J lost 6 bases, and 4 bases stayed unmatched. The CDR3 sequence is CASSLPGTGGNIQYF. The CDR3 nucleotides are TGCGCCAGCAGCTTACCCGGGACAGGGGGAAACATTCAGTACTTC.

This clonotype was observed a handful of times. V is TRBV29-1 and J is TRBJ2-5; possibly TRBD2 for D (6 bases). Germline assignment: CDR1 SQVTM and CDR2 ANQGSEA. V gave up 7 bases and J gave up 3 bases, with 12 bases separating them. There are 12 residues in the CDR3. CDR3 residues: CSGGDFEETQYF. The CDR3, as DNA: TGCAGCGGCGGGGACTTTGAAGAGACCCAGTACTTC.

The chain links TRBV6-5 to TRBJ2-3; no firm D call. The V gene lost 6 bases and the J gene lost 6 bases, with 10 bases spanning the gap. The CDR3 is made up of 12 amino acids. Germline V CDR1 and CDR2: MNHEY, SVGAGI. This chain's CDR3 is CASRADADTQYF. The CDR3 region has the DNA TGTGCCAGCAGGGCGGACGCGGATACGCAGTATTTT.

Turning to this clonotype: A much bigger clone sits one base away, suggesting this may be a read error. The genes are TRBV29-1 and TRBJ2-1, with D possibly matching TRBD2 (6 bases). CDR3 length equals 13 residues. V was trimmed by 4 bases and J by 7 bases, leaving 14 bases between them. Germline V gene sequence: CDR1 SQVTM, CDR2 ANQGSEA. CDR3 nucleotide sequence: TGCAGCGTTGGACGGGGGATCTGGAATGAGCAGTTCTTC. This translates into CSVGRGIWNEQFF.

Comment on this clonotype: Given a much more abundant clone one base away, this may be a read error. The rearrangement joins TRBV4-3 to TRBJ2-3; TRBD2 is a possible D gene (5 bases). The V gene's germline CDR1 is LGHNA and CDR2 YSLEER. The CDR3 is 16 amino acids. The CDR3 region is CASGQDTGSTTDTQYF. As DNA, the CDR3 is TGCGCCAGCGGCCAAGATACGGGGTCTACCACAGATACGCAGTATTTT.